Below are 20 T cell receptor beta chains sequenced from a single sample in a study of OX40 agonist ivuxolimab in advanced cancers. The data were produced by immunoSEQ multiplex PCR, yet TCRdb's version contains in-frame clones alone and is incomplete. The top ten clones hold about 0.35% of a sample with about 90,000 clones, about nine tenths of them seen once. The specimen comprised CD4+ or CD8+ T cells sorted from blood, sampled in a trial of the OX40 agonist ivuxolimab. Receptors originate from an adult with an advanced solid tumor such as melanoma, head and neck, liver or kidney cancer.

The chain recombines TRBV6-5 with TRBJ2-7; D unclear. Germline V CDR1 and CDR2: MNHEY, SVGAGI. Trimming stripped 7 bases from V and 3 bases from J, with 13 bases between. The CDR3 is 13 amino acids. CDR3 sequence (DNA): TGTGCCAGCACCCCTATTTTCGGCTACGAGCAGTACTTC. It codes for CASTPIFGYEQYF.

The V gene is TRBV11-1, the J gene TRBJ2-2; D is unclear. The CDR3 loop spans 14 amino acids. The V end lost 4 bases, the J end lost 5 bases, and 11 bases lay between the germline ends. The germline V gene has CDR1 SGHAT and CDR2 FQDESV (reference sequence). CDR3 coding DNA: TGTGCCAGCAGCTCGACGAGAGAGACCGGGGAGCTGTTTTTT. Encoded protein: CASSSTRETGELFF.

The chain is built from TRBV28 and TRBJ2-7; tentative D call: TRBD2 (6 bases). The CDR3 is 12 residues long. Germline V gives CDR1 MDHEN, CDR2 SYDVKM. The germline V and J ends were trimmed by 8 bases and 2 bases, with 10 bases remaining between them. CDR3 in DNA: TGTGCCAGCTGCCGACTAGCCTACGAGCAGTACTTC. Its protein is CASCRLAYEQYF.

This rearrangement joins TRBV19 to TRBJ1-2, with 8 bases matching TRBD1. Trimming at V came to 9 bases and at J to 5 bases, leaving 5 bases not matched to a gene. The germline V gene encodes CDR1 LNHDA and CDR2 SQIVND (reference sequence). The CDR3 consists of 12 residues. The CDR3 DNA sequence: TGTGCCAGACCAGGGGGCGGGTATGGCTACACCTTC. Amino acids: CARPGGGYGYTF.

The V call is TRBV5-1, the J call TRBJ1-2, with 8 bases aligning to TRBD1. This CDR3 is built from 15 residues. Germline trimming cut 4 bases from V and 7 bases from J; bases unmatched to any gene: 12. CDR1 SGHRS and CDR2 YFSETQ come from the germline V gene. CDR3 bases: TGCGCCAGCAGCAGAGACCTCGGACAGGGTGCTGGCTACACCTTC. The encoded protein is CASSRDLGQGAGYTF.

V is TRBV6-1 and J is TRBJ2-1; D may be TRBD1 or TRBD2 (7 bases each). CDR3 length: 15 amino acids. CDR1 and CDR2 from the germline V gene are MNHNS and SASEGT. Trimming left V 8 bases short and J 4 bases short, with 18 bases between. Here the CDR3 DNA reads TGTGCCAGCGGCAGAGCGGGACAGCCTTACAATGAGCAGTTCTTC. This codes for CASGRAGQPYNEQFF.

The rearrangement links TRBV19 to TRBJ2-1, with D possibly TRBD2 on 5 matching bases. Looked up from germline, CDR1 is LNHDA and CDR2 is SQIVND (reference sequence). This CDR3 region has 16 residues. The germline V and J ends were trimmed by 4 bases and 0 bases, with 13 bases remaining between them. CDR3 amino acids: CASSTGRGSSYNEQFF. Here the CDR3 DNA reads TGTGCCAGTAGTACCGGACGGGGTAGCTCCTACAATGAGCAGTTCTTC.

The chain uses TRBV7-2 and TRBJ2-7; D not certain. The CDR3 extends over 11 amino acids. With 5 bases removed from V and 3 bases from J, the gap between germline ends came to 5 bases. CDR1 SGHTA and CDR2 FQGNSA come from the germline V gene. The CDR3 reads CASSALYEQYF. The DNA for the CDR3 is TGTGCCAGCAGCGCCCTCTACGAGCAGTACTTC.

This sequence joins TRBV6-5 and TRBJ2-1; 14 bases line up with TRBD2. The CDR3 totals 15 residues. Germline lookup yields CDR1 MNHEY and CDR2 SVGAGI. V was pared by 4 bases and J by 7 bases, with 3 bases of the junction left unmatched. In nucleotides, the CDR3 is TGTGCCAGCAGTTGGACTAGCGGGAGGAGGAATGAGCAGTTCTTC. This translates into CASSWTSGRRNEQFF.

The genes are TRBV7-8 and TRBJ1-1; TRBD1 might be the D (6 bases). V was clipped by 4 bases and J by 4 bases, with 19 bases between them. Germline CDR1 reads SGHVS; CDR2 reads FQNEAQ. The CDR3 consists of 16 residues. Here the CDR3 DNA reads TGTGCCAGCAGCTCAGGGGACTCCTCCGGGGTCACTGAAGCTTTCTTT. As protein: CASSSGDSSGVTEAFF. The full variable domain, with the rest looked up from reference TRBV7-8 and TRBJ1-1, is GAGVSQSPRYKVAKRGQDVALRCDPISGHVSLFWYQQALGQGPEFLTYFQNEAQLDKSGLPSDRFFAERPEGSVSTLKIQRTQQEDSAVYLCASSSGDSSGVTEAFFGQGTRLTVV.

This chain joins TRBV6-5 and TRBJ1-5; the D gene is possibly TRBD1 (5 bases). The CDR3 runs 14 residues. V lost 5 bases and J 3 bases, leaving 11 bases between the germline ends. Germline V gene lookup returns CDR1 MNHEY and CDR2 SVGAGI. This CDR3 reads CASSTRQNNQPQHF. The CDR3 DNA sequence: TGTGCCAGCAGTACACGACAGAACAATCAGCCCCAGCATTTT.

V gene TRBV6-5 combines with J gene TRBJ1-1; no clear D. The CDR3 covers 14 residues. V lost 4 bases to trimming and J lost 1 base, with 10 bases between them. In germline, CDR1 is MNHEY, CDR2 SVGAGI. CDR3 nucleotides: TGTGCCAGCAGTTCCCCCTTGGGGAACACTGAAGCTTTCTTT. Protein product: CASSSPLGNTEAFF.

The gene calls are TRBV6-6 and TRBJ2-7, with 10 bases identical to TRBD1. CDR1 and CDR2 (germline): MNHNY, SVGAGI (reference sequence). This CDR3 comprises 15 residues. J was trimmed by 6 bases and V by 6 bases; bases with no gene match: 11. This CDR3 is CASRTAGTGVFEQYF. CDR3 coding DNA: TGTGCCAGCAGAACTGCCGGGACAGGGGTTTTCGAGCAGTACTTC.

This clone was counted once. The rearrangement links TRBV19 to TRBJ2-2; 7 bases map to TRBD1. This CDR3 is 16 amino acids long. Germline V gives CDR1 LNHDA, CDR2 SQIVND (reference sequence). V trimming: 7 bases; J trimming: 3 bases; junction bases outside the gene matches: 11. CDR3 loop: CASTIQDRYYTGELFF. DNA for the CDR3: TGTGCCAGTACCATACAGGACAGGTACTACACCGGGGAGCTGTTTTTT.

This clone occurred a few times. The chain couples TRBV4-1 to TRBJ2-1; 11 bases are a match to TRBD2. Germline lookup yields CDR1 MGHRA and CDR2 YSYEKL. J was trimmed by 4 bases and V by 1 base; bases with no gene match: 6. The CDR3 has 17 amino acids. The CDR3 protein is CASSQALAGGGYNEQFF. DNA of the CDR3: TGCGCCAGCAGCCAAGCCCTAGCGGGAGGAGGGTACAATGAGCAGTTCTTC.

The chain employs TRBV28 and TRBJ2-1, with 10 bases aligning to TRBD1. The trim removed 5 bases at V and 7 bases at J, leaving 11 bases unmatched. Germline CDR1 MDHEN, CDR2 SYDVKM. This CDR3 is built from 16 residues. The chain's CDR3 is CASSGYRDRGLNEQFF. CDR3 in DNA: TGTGCCAGCAGTGGCTACCGGGACAGGGGTTTGAATGAGCAGTTCTTC.

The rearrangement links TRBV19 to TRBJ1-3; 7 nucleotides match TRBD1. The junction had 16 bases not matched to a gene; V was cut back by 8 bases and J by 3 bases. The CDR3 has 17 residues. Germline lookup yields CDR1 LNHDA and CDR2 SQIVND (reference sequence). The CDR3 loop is CASGGGSGAVVGNTIYF. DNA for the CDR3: TGTGCCAGTGGAGGGGGCTCTGGAGCAGTAGTTGGAAACACCATATATTTT.

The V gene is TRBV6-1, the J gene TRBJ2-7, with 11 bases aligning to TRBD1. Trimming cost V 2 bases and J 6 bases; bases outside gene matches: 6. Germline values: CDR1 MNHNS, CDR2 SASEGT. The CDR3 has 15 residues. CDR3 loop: CASSEPGQGAGEQYF. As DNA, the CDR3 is TGTGCCAGCAGTGAACCCGGACAGGGGGCCGGCGAGCAGTACTTC.

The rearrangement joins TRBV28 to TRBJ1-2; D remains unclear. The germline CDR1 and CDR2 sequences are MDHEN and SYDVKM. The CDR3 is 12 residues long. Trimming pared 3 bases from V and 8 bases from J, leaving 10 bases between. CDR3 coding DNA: TGTGCCAGCAGTTTGCAAGGGTTGGGCTACACCTTC. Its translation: CASSLQGLGYTF.

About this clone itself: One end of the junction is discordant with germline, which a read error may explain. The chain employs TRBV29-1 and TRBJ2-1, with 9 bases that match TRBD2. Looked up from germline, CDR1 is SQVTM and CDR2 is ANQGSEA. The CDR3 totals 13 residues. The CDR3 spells CSVGGGRARELFF. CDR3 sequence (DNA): TGCAGCGTTGGAGGCGGGAGGGCCAGGGAGCTGTTCTTC.